This is a list of T cell receptor beta chains from one sample in a study of OX40 agonist ivuxolimab in advanced cancers. Method: immunoSEQ multiplex PCR; TCRdb's copy keeps in-frame clones and lacks some. The sample has 45,000 to 70,000 clones, approximately 86% seen once. Sequenced material: CD4+ or CD8+ T cells sorted from blood, taken in a trial of the OX40 agonist ivuxolimab. These receptors came from an adult with an advanced solid tumor such as melanoma, head and neck, liver or kidney cancer. Both conserved end residues are part of each CDR3. D genes are given only for firm matches. Size values are once, few and many counts, or a class for expanded clones, and some rows have none.

V,size,J,D,DNA,CDR3
TRBV28,NA,TRBJ2-5,NA,TGTGCCAGCTCCAGGGAGGTTGAGACCCAGTACTTC,CASSREVETQYF
TRBV6-5,NA,TRBJ1-2,NA,TGTGCCAGCAGCCGACCCGGGGGCGGGGGCTACACCTTC,CASSRPGGGGYTF
TRBV28,few,TRBJ1-5,NA,TGTGCCAGCAGCGGAGGAGGGGACGGCAATCAGCCCCAGCATTTT,CASSGGGDGNQPQHF
TRBV19,NA,TRBJ1-5,NA,TGTGCCAGTAGTACGACCGTACAAAGCCAGCCCCAGCATTTT,CASSTTVQSQPQHF
TRBV4-2,NA,TRBJ2-7,TRBD1,TGTGCCAGCAGCCCCCCGGGACAGGGACCCTACGAGCAGTACTTC,CASSPPGQGPYEQYF
TRBV11-3,NA,TRBJ2-1,NA,TGTGCCAGCAGTCGGGGGTTTCAGGATGAGCAGTTCTTC,CASSRGFQDEQFF
TRBV5-4,NA,TRBJ1-4,NA,TGTGCCAGCAGCTCGGGCGGAGGGCCTAACGAAAAACTGTTTTTT,CASSSGGGPNEKLFF
TRBV11-2,NA,TRBJ1-1,TRBD1,TGTGCCAGCAGCGCAGCCGTGACAGGGTCGACTGAAGCTTTCTTT,CASSAAVTGSTEAFF
TRBV11-2,NA,TRBJ2-1,TRBD2,TGTGCCAGCAGCCCGCCGGTTAGCGGGAGTGGGCAGTTCTTC,CASSPPVSGSGQFF
TRBV7-6,NA,TRBJ1-4,NA,TGTGCCAGCAGCTTAGGGGGGGCTAATGAAAAACTGTTTTTT,CASSLGGANEKLFF
TRBV4-2,NA,TRBJ2-7,TRBD2,TGTGCCAGCAGCCCCCCTAGCGGGAGCTACGAGCAGTACTTC,CASSPPSGSYEQYF
TRBV2,NA,TRBJ1-4,TRBD1,TGTGCCAGCACTCGGACAGGGGCTGAAAAACTGTTTTTT,CASTRTGAEKLFF
TRBV19,NA,TRBJ1-4,TRBD1,TGTGCCAGTAGTGGGACAGTTACTGCAACTAATGAAAAACTGTTTTTT,CASSGTVTATNEKLFF
TRBV5-6,NA,TRBJ2-2,NA,TGTGCCAGCAGCTTAATAAGGGCGTCGAACACCGGGGAGCTGTTTTTT,CASSLIRASNTGELFF
TRBV7-9,NA,TRBJ1-1,TRBD1,TGTGCCAGCAGCCCAATACAGGGGACCAGCGCTGAAGCTTTCTTT,CASSPIQGTSAEAFF
TRBV5-4,NA,TRBJ1-4,NA,TGTGCCAGCAGCTTGGTGGATGGATACATTGCAACTAATGAAAAACTGTTTTTT,CASSLVDGYIATNEKLFF
TRBV7-9,NA,TRBJ2-2,TRBD2,TGTGCCAGCAGCTTAGCGGGACTAGCGGAACGAACCGGGGAGCTGTTTTTT,CASSLAGLAERTGELFF
TRBV7-2,NA,TRBJ2-7,NA,TGTGCCAGCAGCTTAGTCTCCATCTACGAGCAGTACTTC,CASSLVSIYEQYF
TRBV4-1,NA,TRBJ2-7,NA,TGCGCCAGCAGCCAAGGTGCCACGTACGAGCAGTACTTC,CASSQGATYEQYF
TRBV2,few,TRBJ1-4,NA,TGTGCCAGCAGTGAATACATTAATGAAAAACTGTTTTTT,CASSEYINEKLFF
TRBV9,NA,TRBJ2-3,TRBD2,TGTGCCAGCAGCGTAGGGCCTAGCGGGAGAGCTGCCACAGATACGCAGTATTTT,CASSVGPSGRAATDTQYF
TRBV18,NA,TRBJ2-6,NA,TGTGCCAGCCGAACCCCTGTTTCTGGGGCCAACGTCCTGACTTTC,CASRTPVSGANVLTF
TRBV4-1,NA,TRBJ1-6,TRBD1,TGCGCCAGCAGCCAAGGGCAGGGGGTCTTCGGTTCACCCCTCCACTTT,CASSQGQGVFGSPLHF
TRBV7-2,few,TRBJ2-1,NA,TGTGCCAGCAGCACTCCGAGGAACAATGAGCAGTTCTTC,CASSTPRNNEQFF
TRBV27,NA,TRBJ1-2,NA,TGTGCCAGCAGTACCAGCCCCAATAACCGCTACACCTTC,CASSTSPNNRYTF
TRBV7-2,once,TRBJ1-3,NA,TGTGCCAGCAGCCCTCTAGGGGGAGGATTCTCAAACACCATATATTTT,CASSPLGGGFSNTIYF
TRBV7-2,NA,TRBJ1-2,TRBD1,TGTGCCAGCAGCTTAGATCGTGGGACAGGAATCTATGGCTACACCTTC,CASSLDRGTGIYGYTF